The 10 T cell receptor beta chains below were found in one sample sequenced in a study of T-cell memory formation after mild COVID-19. TCRdb reprocessed the 5' RACE reads via MiXCR and lists one record per CDR3 protein. The profile shows some 320,000 distinct CDR3 sequences, about 13% of them singletons. The sample comprised PBMCs or a T cell subset sorted from them (not recorded which). Source of these receptors: a man younger than 30 who had mild COVID-19 (a few samples of this study predate the infection). Cell type and time point are not known.

This clonotype has just a few counts. The chain joins TRBV4-2 to TRBJ2-5, with D perhaps matching TRBD1 or TRBD2 (5 bases each). Trimming stripped 0 bases from V and 5 bases from J, with 16 bases between. From germline, CDR1 is LGHNA and CDR2 YNFKEQ. CDR3 length: 16 amino acids. CDR3 sequence (DNA): TGTGCCAGCAGCCAAGAAAGGGGCACCGGGGAGGAGACCCAGTACTTC. Amino acid sequence: CASSQERGTGEETQYF.

The J gene is TRBJ2-5, the V gene TRBV13, with 11 bases aligning to TRBD2. CDR3 length: 15 residues. From germline, CDR1 is PRHDT and CDR2 FYEKMQ (reference sequence). With V trimmed by 5 bases and J by 5 bases, 7 bases remained unmatched. Here the CDR3 DNA reads TGTGCCAGCAGCGTTAGCGGGGGGGCTGGGGAGACCCAGTACTTC. It encodes CASSVSGGAGETQYF.

The chain employs TRBV4-3 and TRBJ2-7; D is perhaps TRBD1 or TRBD2 (5 bases each). From germline, CDR1 is LGHNA and CDR2 YSLEER. Trimming stripped 1 base from V and 2 bases from J, with 12 bases between. This CDR3 comprises 15 residues. In DNA, the CDR3 is TGCGCCAGCAGCCAAGTGTCCCAGGGAGCCTACGAGCAGTACTTC. It specifies CASSQVSQGAYEQYF.

The chain couples TRBV18 to TRBJ2-7, with TRBD1 matching over 8 bases. CDR3 size: 15 residues. Germline lookup yields CDR1 KGHSH and CDR2 LQKENI. V lost 1 base to trimming and J lost 3 bases; unmatched junction nucleotides: 5. CDR3 protein: CASSPRAGGLYEQYF. DNA of the CDR3: TGTGCCAGCTCACCACGGGCAGGGGGCCTCTACGAGCAGTACTTC.

This clonotype was observed at least ten times. V and J are TRBV4-3 and TRBJ2-3; D perhaps matches TRBD2 (6 bases). Germline values: CDR1 LGHNA, CDR2 YSLEER. V was pared by 0 bases and J by 6 bases, with 19 bases between. The CDR3 totals 17 residues. The CDR3 protein is CASSQDVFGGVTDTQYF. As DNA, the CDR3 is TGCGCCAGCAGCCAAGATGTGTTTGGAGGGGTGACGGATACGCAGTATTTT.

The genes are TRBV13 and TRBJ1-1; TRBD1 is a possible D gene (5 bases). CDR1 and CDR2 (germline): PRHDT, FYEKMQ (reference sequence). V gave up 5 bases and J gave up 6 bases, with 10 bases separating them. CDR3 length: 12 amino acids. The chain's CDR3 is CASSVEGSEAFF. The CDR3 DNA reads as TGTGCCAGCAGCGTAGAGGGGTCTGAAGCTTTCTTT.

This clonotype was recorded a few times. The J gene is TRBJ2-3, the V gene TRBV7-2; 7 nucleotides align to TRBD2. This CDR3 comprises 14 residues. Germline V gives CDR1 SGHTA, CDR2 FQGNSA. The ends lost 11 bases at V and 0 bases at J; junction bases unmatched: 8. DNA of the CDR3: TGTGCCGAGAGGGAGGGTCCGAGCACAGATACGCAGTATTTT. It is translated as CAEREGPSTDTQYF.

The V and J genes are TRBV5-1 and TRBJ2-7; D gene uncertain. The CDR3 contains 14 residues. Germline V gives CDR1 SGHRS, CDR2 YFSETQ. With 0 bases removed from V and 6 bases from J, the gap between germline ends came to 13 bases. The DNA of the CDR3 is TGCGCCAGCAGCTTGGTTCCCAACAAAGTCGAGCAGTACTTC. This sequence encodes CASSLVPNKVEQYF. Together with reference TRBV5-1 and TRBJ2-7, the CDR3 gives the full variable domain: KAGVTQTPRYLIKTRGQQVTLSCSPISGHRSVSWYQQTPGQGLQFLFEYFSETQRNKGNFPGRFSGRQFSNSRSEMNVSTLELGDSALYLCASSLVPNKVEQYFGPGTRLTVT.

The V call is TRBV7-2, the J call TRBJ1-5; D uncertain. Germline V gives CDR1 SGHTA, CDR2 FQGNSA. The ends were cut back, 3 bases at V and 4 bases at J, with 13 bases in the middle. This CDR3 region has 15 residues. The CDR3 DNA follows: TGTGCCAGCAGCTTCAATGGTGCGGGAAATCAGCCCCAGCATTTT. Its protein is CASSFNGAGNQPQHF.

The chain carries TRBV5-5 and TRBJ2-5; weak D call: TRBD1 (7 bases). Germline V gene sequence: CDR1 SGHKS, CDR2 YYEKEE (reference sequence). This CDR3 has 15 amino acids. Deletions cut 2 bases from V and 2 bases from J, with 13 bases between. The CDR3 here is CASSLGGTAQETQYF. CDR3 in DNA: TGTGCCAGCAGCTTAGGCGGGACAGCACAAGAGACCCAGTACTTC.